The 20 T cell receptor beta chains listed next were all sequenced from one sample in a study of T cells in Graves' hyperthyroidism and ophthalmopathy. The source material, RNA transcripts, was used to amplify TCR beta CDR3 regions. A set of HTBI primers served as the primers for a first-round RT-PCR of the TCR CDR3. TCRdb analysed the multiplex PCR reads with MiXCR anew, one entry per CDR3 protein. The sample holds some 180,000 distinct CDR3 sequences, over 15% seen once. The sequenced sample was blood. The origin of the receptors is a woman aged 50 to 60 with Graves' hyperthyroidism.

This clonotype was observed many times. The CDR3, as DNA: TGCAGTGTGGGGCGCCCCAACTACGAGCAGTACTTC. Translation: CSVGRPNYEQYF. The chain recombines TRBV20-1 with TRBJ2-7; a possible D gene is TRBD1 (5 bases). There are 12 residues in the CDR3. The germline gives CDR1 DFQATT, CDR2 SNEGSKA (reference sequence). Trimming took off 7 bases at V and 3 bases at J, with 13 bases between the two ends.

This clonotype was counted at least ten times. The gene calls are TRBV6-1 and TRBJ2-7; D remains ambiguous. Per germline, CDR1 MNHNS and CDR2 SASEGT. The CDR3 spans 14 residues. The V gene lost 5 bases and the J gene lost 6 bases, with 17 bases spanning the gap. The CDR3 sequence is CASSNDTVRREQYF. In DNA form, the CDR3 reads TGTGCCAGCAGTAACGATACAGTCCGGCGCGAGCAGTACTTC.

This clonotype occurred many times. CDR3 coding DNA: TGTGCTAGTGGTCCAGGGAGGCCCACAGATACGCAGTATTTT. It encodes CASGPGRPTDTQYF. The chain uses TRBV12-5 and TRBJ2-3; D is perhaps TRBD2 (6 bases). The CDR3 consists of 14 residues. Germline lookup yields CDR1 LGHNT and CDR2 FRNRAP. Trimming left V 5 bases short and J 2 bases short, with 11 bases between.

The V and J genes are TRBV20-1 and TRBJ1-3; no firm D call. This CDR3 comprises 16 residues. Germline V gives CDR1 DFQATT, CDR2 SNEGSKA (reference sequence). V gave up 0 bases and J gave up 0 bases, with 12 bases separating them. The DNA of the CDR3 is TGCAGTGCTAGAGATGGCCGAGGTTACTCTGGAAACACCATATATTTT. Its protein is CSARDGRGYSGNTIYF.

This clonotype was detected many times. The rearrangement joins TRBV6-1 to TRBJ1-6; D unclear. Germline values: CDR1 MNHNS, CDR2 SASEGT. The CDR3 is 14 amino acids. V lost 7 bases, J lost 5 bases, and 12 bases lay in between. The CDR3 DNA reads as TGTGCCAGCAAAAGGCGGGGTGATAATTCACCCCTCCACTTT. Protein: CASKRRGDNSPLHF.

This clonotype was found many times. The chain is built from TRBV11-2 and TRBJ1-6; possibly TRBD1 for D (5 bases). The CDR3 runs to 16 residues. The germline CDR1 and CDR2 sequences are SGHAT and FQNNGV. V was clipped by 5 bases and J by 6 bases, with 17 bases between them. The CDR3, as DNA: TGTGCCAGCAGCCAGGGAGTAACAGTCTTTAATTCACCCCTCCACTTT. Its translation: CASSQGVTVFNSPLHF.

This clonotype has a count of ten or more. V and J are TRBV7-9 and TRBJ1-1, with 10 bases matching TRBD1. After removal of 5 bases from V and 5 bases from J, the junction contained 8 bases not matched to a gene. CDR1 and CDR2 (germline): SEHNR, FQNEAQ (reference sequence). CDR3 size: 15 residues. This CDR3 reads CASSQDRGRETEAFF. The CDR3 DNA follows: TGTGCCAGCAGCCAAGACAGGGGGCGGGAAACTGAAGCTTTCTTT.

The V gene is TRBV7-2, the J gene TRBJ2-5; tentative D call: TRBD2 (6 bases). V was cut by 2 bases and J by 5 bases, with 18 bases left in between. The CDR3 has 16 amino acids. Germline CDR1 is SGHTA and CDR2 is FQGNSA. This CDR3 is CASSLFAGSGRETQYF. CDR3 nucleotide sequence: TGTGCCAGCAGCTTATTTGCGGGGAGCGGAAGGGAGACCCAGTACTTC.

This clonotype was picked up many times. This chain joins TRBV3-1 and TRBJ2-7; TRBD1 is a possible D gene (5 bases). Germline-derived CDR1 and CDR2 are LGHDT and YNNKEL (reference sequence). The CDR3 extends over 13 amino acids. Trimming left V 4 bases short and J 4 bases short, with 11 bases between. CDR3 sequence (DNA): TGTGCCAGCAGCCCCAACAGGTTATACGAGCAGTACTTC. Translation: CASSPNRLYEQYF.

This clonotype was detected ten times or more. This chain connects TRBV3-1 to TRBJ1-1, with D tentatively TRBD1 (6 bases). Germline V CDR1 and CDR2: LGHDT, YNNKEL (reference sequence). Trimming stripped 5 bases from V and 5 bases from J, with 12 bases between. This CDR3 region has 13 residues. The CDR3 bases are TGTGCCAGCAGCAGGGGGGGCCGAACTGAAGCTTTCTTT. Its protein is CASSRGGRTEAFF. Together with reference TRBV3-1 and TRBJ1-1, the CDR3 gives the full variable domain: DTAVSQTPKYLVTQMGNDKSIKCEQNLGHDTMYWYKQDSKKFLKIMFSYNNKELIINETVPNRFSPKSPDKAHLNLHINSLELGDSAVYFCASSRGGRTEAFFGQGTRLTVV.

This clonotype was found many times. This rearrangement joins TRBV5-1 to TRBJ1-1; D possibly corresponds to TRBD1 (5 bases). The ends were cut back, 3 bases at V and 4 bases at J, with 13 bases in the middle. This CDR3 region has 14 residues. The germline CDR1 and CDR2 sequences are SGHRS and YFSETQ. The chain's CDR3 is CASSYRGGGTEAFF. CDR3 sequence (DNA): TGCGCCAGCAGCTACCGGGGGGGGGGCACTGAAGCTTTCTTT.

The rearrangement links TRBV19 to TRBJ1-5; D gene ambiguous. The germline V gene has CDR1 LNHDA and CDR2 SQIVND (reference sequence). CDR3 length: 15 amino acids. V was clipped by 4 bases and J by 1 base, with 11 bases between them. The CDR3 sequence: CASSRGYGSNQPQHF. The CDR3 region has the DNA TGTGCCAGTAGTAGGGGTTATGGGAGCAATCAGCCCCAGCATTTT. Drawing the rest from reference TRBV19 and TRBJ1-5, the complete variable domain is DGGITQSPKYLFRKEGQNVTLSCEQNLNHDAMYWYRQDPGQGLRLIYYSQIVNDFQKGDIAEGYSVSREKKESFPLTVTSAQKNPTAFYLCASSRGYGSNQPQHFGDGTRLSIL.

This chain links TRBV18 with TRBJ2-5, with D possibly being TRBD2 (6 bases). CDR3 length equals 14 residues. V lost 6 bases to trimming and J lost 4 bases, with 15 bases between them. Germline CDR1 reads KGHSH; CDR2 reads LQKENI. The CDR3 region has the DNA TGTGCCAGCTCTTTTTCGGGAGAGCGAGAGACCCAGTACTTC. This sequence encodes CASSFSGERETQYF.

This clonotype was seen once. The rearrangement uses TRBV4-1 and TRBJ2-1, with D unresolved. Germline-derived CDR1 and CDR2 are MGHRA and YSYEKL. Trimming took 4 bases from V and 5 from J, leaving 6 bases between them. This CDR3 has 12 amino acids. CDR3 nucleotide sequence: TGCGCCAGCAGCCTCACCCACAATGAGCAGTTCTTC. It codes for CASSLTHNEQFF.

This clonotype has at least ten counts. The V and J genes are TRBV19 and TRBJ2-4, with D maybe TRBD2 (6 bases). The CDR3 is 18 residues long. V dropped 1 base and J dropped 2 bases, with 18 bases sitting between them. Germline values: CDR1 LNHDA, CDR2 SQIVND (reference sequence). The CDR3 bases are TGTGCCAGTAGTATAGTTGGGGGGTACTCTCGGTCCAAAAACATTCAGTACTTC. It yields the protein CASSIVGGYSRSKNIQYF.

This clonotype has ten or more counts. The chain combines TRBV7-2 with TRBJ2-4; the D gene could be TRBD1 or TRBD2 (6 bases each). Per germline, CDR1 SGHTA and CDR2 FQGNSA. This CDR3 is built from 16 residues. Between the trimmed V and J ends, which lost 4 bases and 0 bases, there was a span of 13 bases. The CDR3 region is CASSSGAGLAKNIQYF. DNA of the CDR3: TGTGCCAGCAGCTCGGGGGCGGGATTAGCCAAAAACATTCAGTACTTC.

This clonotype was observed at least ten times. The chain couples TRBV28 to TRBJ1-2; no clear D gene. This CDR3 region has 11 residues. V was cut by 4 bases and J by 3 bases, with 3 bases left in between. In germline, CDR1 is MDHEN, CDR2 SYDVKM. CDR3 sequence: CASSSDYGYTF. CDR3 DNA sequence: TGTGCCAGCAGTTCCGACTATGGCTACACCTTC.

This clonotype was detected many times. Here the CDR3 DNA reads TGTGCCAGCAGCTTAGAGAGCGGGACTGGCAATCAGCCCCAGCATTTT. Amino acid sequence: CASSLESGTGNQPQHF. This rearrangement joins TRBV7-2 to TRBJ1-5, with a tentative D call TRBD1 (5 bases). The V end lost 1 base, the J end lost 2 bases, and 12 bases lay between the germline ends. Germline V lookup: CDR1 SGHTA, CDR2 FQGNSA. There are 16 residues in the CDR3.

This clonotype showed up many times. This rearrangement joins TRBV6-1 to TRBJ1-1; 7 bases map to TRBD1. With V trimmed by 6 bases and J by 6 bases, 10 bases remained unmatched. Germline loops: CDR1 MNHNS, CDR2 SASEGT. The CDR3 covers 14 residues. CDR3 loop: CASSTTGKGPEAFF. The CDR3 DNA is TGTGCCAGCAGCACGACAGGGAAGGGCCCTGAAGCTTTCTTT.

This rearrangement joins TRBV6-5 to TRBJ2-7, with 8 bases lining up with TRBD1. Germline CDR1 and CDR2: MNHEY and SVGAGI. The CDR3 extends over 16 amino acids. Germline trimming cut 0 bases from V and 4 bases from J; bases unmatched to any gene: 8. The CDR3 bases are TGTGCCAGCAGTTACTCGGCTCCGGGACAGGCTTACGAGCAGTACTTC. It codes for CASSYSAPGQAYEQYF.